This TCR beta chain stems from a study of blood T cell repertoires in COVID-19. Study context: Sources were T cells, B-cell-depleted T cells, or PBMCs; the material itself was cDNA or gDNA.

Source study methods: Amplified reference gene primers provided the basis for estimating nucleated cell counts. This table comes from immunoSEQ multiplex PCR, and its TCRdb copy is limited to in-frame clones, with some not included. Clonal size and the V and J genes are those of that table, whereas D and trimming came from the DNA. The sample contains approximately 170,000 clones, 86% of which appear only once. Germline lookup yields CDR1 SGHDT and CDR2 YYEEEE. The CDR3 spans 13 residues. Trimming pared 0 bases from V and 5 bases from J, leaving 8 bases between. Recruited during active infection, patients (from Seattle) were subsequently followed longitudinally.

Sample: peripheral blood. The origin of this receptor is a woman in her sixties with COVID-19, enrolled during active disease. The rearrangement uses TRBV5-6 and TRBJ1-2, with D unclear. The CDR3 coding sequence is TGTGCCAGCAGCTTGGGGGAGCCGTATGGCTACACCTTC. Translation: CASSLGEPYGYTF.